These 30 T cell receptor beta chains share one sample of origin, sequenced in a study of blood T cell repertoires in COVID-19. Sequencing used immunoSEQ multiplex PCR; TCRdb keeps in-frame clones, though not all of them. The table has around 300,000 clones, 85% seen once. Sequences were obtained from PBMCs or T cells enriched from blood (not recorded which). These receptors all stem from a woman aged 50 to 60 who had recovered from COVID-19.

This rearrangement joins TRBV6-6 to TRBJ1-4; 9 bases match TRBD1. The CDR3 has 14 amino acids. The V and J ends lost 5 bases and 8 bases, in that order; junction bases with no gene match: 6. Germline loops: CDR1 MNHNY, CDR2 SVGAGI (reference sequence). The CDR3 nucleotides are TGTGCCAGCAGTAAGGGACAGGGCAACGAAAAACTGTTTTTT. Encoded protein: CASSKGQGNEKLFF.

The gene calls are TRBV5-1 and TRBJ2-7; TRBD1 matches at 9 bases. The J segment lost 2 bases and the V segment lost 4 bases, leaving 10 bases of the junction unmatched. Germline-derived CDR1 and CDR2 are SGHRS and YFSETQ. The CDR3 has 16 amino acids. The CDR3 sequence: CASSVDRGGLTYEQYF. CDR3 nucleotides: TGCGCCAGCAGCGTAGACAGGGGGGGTTTGACCTACGAGCAGTACTTC. Full variable domain (rest looked up from reference TRBV5-1 and TRBJ2-7): KAGVTQTPRYLIKTRGQQVTLSCSPISGHRSVSWYQQTPGQGLQFLFEYFSETQRNKGNFPGRFSGRQFSNSRSEMNVSTLELGDSALYLCASSVDRGGLTYEQYFGPGTRLTVT.

The V call is TRBV11-2, the J call TRBJ1-3; D might be TRBD1 (5 bases). The CDR3 sequence is 15 residues long. V was shortened by 6 bases and J by 0 bases, with 12 bases between the two germline ends. Germline V CDR1 and CDR2: SGHAT, FQNNGV. This CDR3 reads CASRPGLSSGNTIYF. The CDR3 nucleotides are TGTGCCAGCAGACCGGGACTGTCCTCTGGAAACACCATATATTTT.

The chain is built from TRBV5-4 and TRBJ2-3; 7 positions agree with TRBD2. CDR1 and CDR2 (germline): SGHNT, YYREEE (reference sequence). V dropped 4 bases and J dropped 6; count of bases not matched to a gene: 8. The CDR3 contains 14 residues. The CDR3 loop is CASSTRTSWDTQYF. The CDR3 DNA reads as TGTGCCAGCAGCACGCGGACTAGTTGGGATACGCAGTATTTT.

The CDR3 region is CASVDRNLINYGYTF. In DNA, the CDR3 is TGTGCCAGCGTGGACAGAAACCTTATTAACTATGGCTACACCTTC. The chain employs TRBV5-4 and TRBJ1-2, with a tentative D call TRBD1 (6 bases). The CDR3 consists of 15 residues. CDR1 is SGHNT and CDR2 is YYREEE in the germline V gene (reference sequence). The V gene lost 7 bases and the J gene lost 1 base, with 17 bases spanning the gap.

V gene TRBV18 combines with J gene TRBJ2-7; tentatively, D is TRBD1 (5 bases). V lost 0 bases, J lost 3 bases, and 9 bases lay in between. Germline V gene data show CDR1 as KGHSH and CDR2 as LQKENI. The CDR3 totals 14 residues. The CDR3 sequence: CASSPPQGRYEQYF. CDR3 nucleotides: TGTGCCAGCTCACCACCGCAGGGCCGCTACGAGCAGTACTTC.

This chain connects TRBV2 to TRBJ1-1; no clear D. The germline CDR1 and CDR2 sequences are SNHLY and FYNNEI. Trimming stripped 5 bases from V and 0 bases from J, with 10 bases between. The CDR3 covers 14 residues. CDR3 residues: CASSYPGLNTEAFF. The CDR3, as DNA: TGTGCCAGCAGTTATCCGGGTCTGAACACTGAAGCTTTCTTT.

The gene calls are TRBV6-5 and TRBJ2-7, with TRBD1 as a possible D gene (6 bases). The CDR3 covers 15 residues. CDR1 and CDR2 (germline): MNHEY, SVGAGI. Trimming stripped 6 bases from V and 1 base from J, with 16 bases between. CDR3 coding DNA: TGTGCCAGCAGCCGAAACAGGGTAGGGTCCTACGAGCAGTACTTC. This translates into CASSRNRVGSYEQYF.

The rearrangement links TRBV5-1 to TRBJ1-1; no clear D. CDR3 length: 14 amino acids. V was trimmed by 2 bases and J by 5 bases, leaving 13 bases between them. CDR1 and CDR2 from the germline V gene are SGHRS and YFSETQ. The CDR3, as DNA: TGCGCCAGCAGCTTTTCTAGGGAGGAGACTGAAGCTTTCTTT. It translates to CASSFSREETEAFF. Supplemented by reference TRBV5-1 and TRBJ1-1, the full variable domain reads KAGVTQTPRYLIKTRGQQVTLSCSPISGHRSVSWYQQTPGQGLQFLFEYFSETQRNKGNFPGRFSGRQFSNSRSEMNVSTLELGDSALYLCASSFSREETEAFFGQGTRLTVV.

J is TRBJ2-7 and V is TRBV27; D is undetermined. Germline V gene data show CDR1 as MNHEY and CDR2 as SMNVEV (reference sequence). Trimming pared 3 bases from V and 0 bases from J, leaving 6 bases between. The CDR3 totals 13 residues. DNA of the CDR3: TGTGCCAGCAGTTTCCAACTCTCCTACGAGCAGTACTTC. This sequence encodes CASSFQLSYEQYF.

This clone was observed a few times. The V and J genes are TRBV27 and TRBJ1-5; TRBD1 aligns across 8 bases. Germline values: CDR1 MNHEY, CDR2 SMNVEV (reference sequence). The CDR3 length is 17 residues. J was trimmed by 4 bases and V by 1 base; bases with no gene match: 9. The DNA for the CDR3 is TGTGCCAGCAGTTTATACTCAGGGGGCGCTGGGAATCAGCCCCAGCATTTT. Encoded protein: CASSLYSGGAGNQPQHF.

V and J are TRBV5-1 and TRBJ1-1; D call uncertain. V shed 5 bases and J shed 0 bases, with 8 bases lying between them. The V gene's germline CDR1 is SGHRS and CDR2 YFSETQ. CDR3 length equals 13 residues. DNA for the CDR3: TGCGCCAGCAGGTCCGAGATGAACACTGAAGCTTTCTTT. Its protein product is CASRSEMNTEAFF. Based on the CDR3 plus reference TRBV5-1 and TRBJ1-1, the full variable domain is KAGVTQTPRYLIKTRGQQVTLSCSPISGHRSVSWYQQTPGQGLQFLFEYFSETQRNKGNFPGRFSGRQFSNSRSEMNVSTLELGDSALYLCASRSEMNTEAFFGQGTRLTVV.

This chain joins TRBV4-1 and TRBJ1-2; no definite D call. This CDR3 contains 15 residues. In germline, CDR1 is MGHRA, CDR2 YSYEKL. The V end lost 0 bases, the J end lost 4 bases, and 12 bases lay between the germline ends. CDR3 sequence: CASSQDSAGLYGYTF. CDR3 DNA sequence: TGCGCCAGCAGCCAAGATTCGGCAGGCCTCTATGGCTACACCTTC.

This sequence joins TRBV15 and TRBJ1-5; 7 bases agree with TRBD1. The CDR3 totals 16 residues. Germline values: CDR1 LNHNV, CDR2 YYDKDF (reference sequence). V lost 5 bases and J lost 1; bases outside the gene matches: 8. CDR3 nucleotides: TGTGCCACCAGCCGTCAAACAGGGGTAAGCAATCAGCCCCAGCATTTT. Residues: CATSRQTGVSNQPQHF.

This chain uses TRBV10-1 with TRBJ1-5; TRBD1 might be the D (6 bases). The V end was cut by 4 bases, the J end by 2 bases, with 12 bases between. This CDR3 is 15 amino acids long. Germline CDR1 is WNHNN and CDR2 is SYGVQD (reference sequence). The CDR3 region has the DNA TGCGCCAGCAGTGCAGGGGTTTGGGGCAATCAGCCCCAGCATTTT. This codes for CASSAGVWGNQPQHF.

CDR3 bases: TGCGCCAGCAGCTTGGCTTCGGGGGGCGAAGGCTACACCTTC. Translation: CASSLASGGEGYTF. The chain couples TRBV5-1 to TRBJ1-2; D possibly corresponds to TRBD1 (6 bases). Germline CDR1 and CDR2: SGHRS and YFSETQ. Trimming removed 0 bases at V and 8 bases at J, with 14 bases between. The CDR3 has 14 amino acids.

The rearrangement links TRBV7-6 to TRBJ1-1; no clear D gene. CDR1 is SGHVS and CDR2 is FNYEAQ in the germline V gene. The V and J ends lost 1 base and 1 base respectively, with 7 bases between them. This CDR3 spans 14 amino acids. The CDR3 reads CASSLGAGNTEAFF. CDR3 bases: TGTGCCAGCAGCTTAGGCGCGGGGAACACTGAAGCTTTCTTT.

This sequence joins TRBV27 and TRBJ2-5; D is perhaps TRBD2 (6 bases). V lost 6 bases, J lost 4 bases, and 15 bases lay in between. The germline gives CDR1 MNHEY, CDR2 SMNVEV (reference sequence). The CDR3 covers 14 residues. The CDR3 coding sequence is TGTGCCAGCAGAAAAGCGGGTTCCGCAGAGACCCAGTACTTC. Translating it yields CASRKAGSAETQYF.

The chain links TRBV5-4 to TRBJ1-3; 7 positions agree with TRBD1. CDR1 is SGHNT and CDR2 is YYREEE in the germline V gene (reference sequence). This CDR3 has 14 amino acids. The ends lost 1 base at V and 4 bases at J; junction bases unmatched: 2. In nucleotides, the CDR3 is TGTGCCAGCAGCTTGCCGGGACAGGGAAACACCATATATTTT. This sequence encodes CASSLPGQGNTIYF.

The chain combines TRBV30 with TRBJ1-4; 7 bases align to TRBD1. CDR1 is GTSNPN and CDR2 is SVGIG in the germline V gene (reference sequence). The CDR3 extends over 14 amino acids. V shed 2 bases, J shed 9 bases, and the junction held 9 bases outside the gene matches. CDR3 in amino acids: CAWSLVRTGQKLFF. CDR3 DNA: TGTGCCTGGAGTTTAGTTCGGACAGGCCAAAAACTGTTTTTT.

This rearrangement joins TRBV25-1 to TRBJ2-1; 9 bases map to TRBD2. With 2 bases clipped from V and 0 bases from J, the junction kept 8 bases outside the gene matches. This CDR3 comprises 18 residues. Germline CDR1 MGHDK, CDR2 SYGVNS. CDR3 sequence (DNA): TGTGCCAGCAGTGAAAGGGTCTTTAGCGGGAGCTCCTACAATGAGCAGTTCTTC. This codes for CASSERVFSGSSYNEQFF.

In DNA, the CDR3 is TGTGCCAGTAGTATGGGTGAAGGAGTCCCGAACACTGAAGCTTTCTTT. It specifies CASSMGEGVPNTEAFF. J is TRBJ1-1 and V is TRBV19; D gene uncertain. This CDR3 has 16 residues. Trimming pared 3 bases from V and 1 base from J, leaving 15 bases between. Germline lookup yields CDR1 LNHDA and CDR2 SQIVND (reference sequence).

The chain couples TRBV6-5 to TRBJ1-4, with 10 bases that match TRBD1. The CDR3 consists of 15 residues. The V segment lost 6 bases and the J segment 8 bases; nucleotides outside the gene matches: 9. From germline, CDR1 is MNHEY and CDR2 SVGAGI. Written as DNA, the CDR3 is TGTGCCAGCAGGAACTCCGGGACAGGGGACGAAAAACTGTTTTTT. It is translated as CASRNSGTGDEKLFF.

The rearrangement uses TRBV2 and TRBJ1-4; D call uncertain. This CDR3 contains 15 residues. Germline CDR1 SNHLY, CDR2 FYNNEI. The V end was cut by 4 bases, the J end by 3 bases, with 12 bases between. Written as DNA, the CDR3 is TGTGCCAGCAGTGTCAAGCGGGGTTCTAATGAAAAACTGTTTTTT. This gives the protein CASSVKRGSNEKLFF.

The table lists this clone with a few counts. The junction departs from the called germline gene at one end, perhaps through a read error. V gene TRBV6-1 combines with J gene TRBJ1-5; TRBD1 matches 7 bases. Germline CDR1 reads MNHNS; CDR2 reads SASEGT. The CDR3 runs to 17 residues. The CDR3 nucleotides are TGTGCCAGCAGGGAAGACAGGGTCGTCTTCCGCAATCAGCCCCAGCATTTT. Amino acid sequence: CASREDRVVFRNQPQHF.

The chain links TRBV3-1 (or the pseudogene TRBV3-2) to TRBJ2-7, with unresolved D. This CDR3 comprises 13 residues. Per the germline V gene, CDR1 is LGHDT and CDR2 is YNNKEL (reference sequence). Trimming shortened V by 4 bases and J by 7 bases, and 14 bases separated the two germline ends. The chain's CDR3 is CASSRLRSGEQYF. The DNA of the CDR3 is TGTGCCAGCAGCCGGCTACGGTCGGGTGAGCAGTACTTC.

This chain joins TRBV10-1 and TRBJ1-2; no reliable D call. Germline CDR1 and CDR2: WNHNN and SYGVQD (reference sequence). Trimming removed 10 bases from V and 4 bases from J, with 13 bases in between. This CDR3 contains 12 residues. The CDR3 DNA reads as TGCGCCACCCAGGTCGGGGTCTATGGCTACACCTTC. As protein: CATQVGVYGYTF.

The chain carries TRBV24-1 and TRBJ2-7; D gene ambiguous. The V end lost 3 bases, the J end lost 4 bases, and 9 bases lay between the germline ends. The germline CDR1 and CDR2 sequences are KGHDR and SFDVKD. The CDR3 sequence is 13 residues long. Here the CDR3 DNA reads TGTGCCACCAGTGATATCCGAACTTACGAGCAGTACTTC. It encodes CATSDIRTYEQYF.

The chain joins TRBV14 to TRBJ2-1; TRBD1 matches at 7 bases. This CDR3 is 15 amino acids long. Looked up from germline, CDR1 is SGHDN and CDR2 is FVKESK. The ends lost 4 bases at V and 3 bases at J; junction bases unmatched: 6. The chain's CDR3 is CASSPRQGDYNEQFF. CDR3 nucleotides: TGTGCCAGCAGCCCAAGACAGGGTGACTACAATGAGCAGTTCTTC.

The chain carries TRBV27 and TRBJ2-5, with a possible D match to TRBD2 (7 bases). Germline assignment: CDR1 MNHEY and CDR2 SMNVEV (reference sequence). V shed 6 bases and J shed 4 bases, with 21 bases lying between them. The CDR3 has 16 residues. CDR3 coding DNA: TGTGCCAGCAGGGGACTTTTGGGGGGGGGCCGAGAGACCCAGTACTTC. Translation gives CASRGLLGGGRETQYF.